The 13 T cell receptor beta chains below come from one sample, sequenced in a study of blood T cell repertoires in COVID-19. This table comes from immunoSEQ multiplex PCR, and its TCRdb copy is limited to in-frame clones, with some not included. The sample includes about 170,000 clones, about 86% seen only once; the top ten take around 6.6%. Input material: peripheral blood. The source is a man aged 45-65 years with active or convalescent COVID-19.

The chain couples TRBV6-5 to TRBJ2-5; TRBD2 is a possible D gene (5 bases). The CDR3 totals 12 residues. V shed 7 bases and J shed 3 bases, with 9 bases lying between them. The germline V gene encodes CDR1 MNHEY and CDR2 SVGAGI. This CDR3 reads CASTKGEETQYF. The CDR3 region has the DNA TGTGCCAGCACCAAGGGAGAAGAGACCCAGTACTTC.

CDR3 residues: CASSQDRGQSDTQYF. CDR3 DNA sequence: TGCGCCAGCAGCCAAGATCGGGGACAATCAGATACGCAGTATTTT. V and J are TRBV4-3 and TRBJ2-3; D may be TRBD1 (6 bases). Germline V CDR1 and CDR2: LGHNA, YSLEER. The CDR3 runs 15 residues. Trimming stripped 0 bases from V and 4 bases from J, with 11 bases between.

The chain joins TRBV10-3 to TRBJ2-5, with 16 nucleotides matching TRBD2. Germline trimming cut 8 bases from V and 5 bases from J; bases unmatched to any gene: 5. CDR1 and CDR2 from the germline V gene are ENHRY and SYGVKD. The CDR3 is 15 amino acids. In DNA form, the CDR3 reads TGTGCCATCGGGACTAGCGGGGGGGCCGGGGAGACCCAGTACTTC. As protein: CAIGTSGGAGETQYF.

The chain employs TRBV18 and TRBJ2-3; 11 bases are a match to TRBD2. CDR1 and CDR2 from the germline V gene are KGHSH and LQKENI. The V and J ends lost 3 bases and 3 bases, in that order; junction bases with no gene match: 5. There are 16 residues in the CDR3. CDR3 loop: CASSPLAGGLTDTQYF. In DNA, the CDR3 is TGTGCCAGCTCACCGCTAGCGGGGGGCCTTACAGATACGCAGTATTTT. Variable domain in full (rest from reference TRBV18 and TRBJ2-3): NAGVMQNPRHLVRRRGQEARLRCSPMKGHSHVYWYRQLPEEGLKFMVYLQKENIIDESGMPKERFSAEFPKEGPSILRIQQVVRGDSAAYFCASSPLAGGLTDTQYFGPGTRLTVL.

The rearrangement joins TRBV6-2 or TRBV6-3 to TRBJ2-5; D call uncertain. V lost 2 bases and J 0 bases, leaving 7 bases between the germline ends. This CDR3 has 14 amino acids. Germline V gene sequence: CDR1 MNHEY, CDR2 SVGEGT. The CDR3 bases are TGTGCCAGCAGTTACCATAGTTACCAAGAGACCCAGTACTTC. It codes for CASSYHSYQETQYF.

The genes are TRBV6-1 and TRBJ1-6, with D maybe TRBD1 (6 bases). Germline V lookup: CDR1 MNHNS, CDR2 SASEGT. Trimming removed 0 bases at V and 7 bases at J, with 10 bases between. This CDR3 contains 15 residues. The CDR3 spells CASSEARGGNSPLHF. The CDR3 DNA follows: TGTGCCAGCAGTGAAGCGCGGGGGGGCAATTCACCCCTCCACTTT.

This clone was detected only once. This chain links TRBV28 with TRBJ2-5, with TRBD1 matching over 8 bases. The CDR3 consists of 16 residues. CDR1 and CDR2 (germline): MDHEN, SYDVKM. V lost 4 bases to trimming and J lost 4 bases; unmatched junction nucleotides: 11. The chain's CDR3 is CASSSPLDRARETQYF. DNA of the CDR3: TGTGCCAGCAGTTCACCCCTGGACAGGGCCCGAGAGACCCAGTACTTC.

The chain employs TRBV4-2 and TRBJ2-2, with TRBD2 matching 12 bases. The germline V gene encodes CDR1 LGHNA and CDR2 YNFKEQ. This CDR3 contains 18 residues. Unmatched junction bases numbered 8, after V lost 0 bases and J lost 6 bases. The CDR3 coding sequence is TGTGCCAGCAGCCAAGATATTGCACTAGCGGGGGGCCCCGGGGAGCTGTTTTTT. Amino acids: CASSQDIALAGGPGELFF.

This CDR3 is CASSESSPLHF. CDR3 DNA: TGTGCCAGCAGTGAGAGTTCACCCCTCCACTTT. This chain joins TRBV6-1 and TRBJ1-6; D gene unclear. The CDR3 has 11 residues. Germline V gene lookup returns CDR1 MNHNS and CDR2 SASEGT. V was cut by 3 bases and J by 9 bases, with 3 bases left in between.

J is TRBJ2-5 and V is TRBV7-6; tentative D call: TRBD1 (8 bases). Germline V gene data show CDR1 as SGHVS and CDR2 as FNYEAQ. This CDR3 contains 15 residues. The V gene lost 4 bases and the J gene lost 7 bases, with 19 bases spanning the gap. As DNA, the CDR3 is TGTGCCAGCAGCTCCCTTGGACAGGGAGGGGTGACCCAGTACTTC. Its translation is CASSSLGQGGVTQYF.

The J gene is TRBJ2-3, the V gene TRBV4-3; 12 bases map to TRBD2. Trimming at V came to 1 base and at J to 1 base, leaving 0 bases not matched to a gene. CDR1 and CDR2 (germline): LGHNA, YSLEER. The CDR3 has 16 residues. The chain's CDR3 is CASSQGLAGGTDTQYF. For the CDR3, the DNA is TGCGCCAGCAGCCAAGGACTAGCGGGGGGCACAGATACGCAGTATTTT.

The chain employs TRBV6-5 and TRBJ2-3; 7 bases are shared with TRBD1. The CDR3 is 14 amino acids. The V gene's germline CDR1 is MNHEY and CDR2 SVGAGI. Losses at the gene ends were 6 bases for V and 2 bases for J; bases not matched to a gene: 5. The CDR3 DNA reads TGTGCCAGCAGCACGACAGGGATCACAGATACGCAGTATTTT. Protein product: CASSTTGITDTQYF.

The chain couples TRBV2 to TRBJ2-4; TRBD1 might be the D (6 bases). Germline V gene sequence: CDR1 SNHLY, CDR2 FYNNEI. Between the trimmed V and J ends, which lost 6 bases and 3 bases, there was a span of 12 bases. This CDR3 spans 14 amino acids. The chain's CDR3 is CASSRGQYKNIQYF. The CDR3 DNA sequence: TGTGCCAGCAGCCGAGGACAGTACAAAAACATTCAGTACTTC. The full variable domain, completed using reference TRBV2 and TRBJ2-4, is EPEVTQTPSHQVTQMGQEVILRCVPISNHLYFYWYRQILGQKVEFLVSFYNNEISEKSEIFDDQFSVERPDGSNFTLKIRSTKLEDSAMYFCASSRGQYKNIQYFGAGTRLSVL.